Here is one T cell receptor (beta chain) with its context. A few counts support this clonotype. Its antigen remains undetermined. Base qualities are not provided; no much larger clone lies one nucleotide away. The CDR3 covers 15 residues, taking in both the cysteine and the phenylalanine. Only the CDR3 part of the read is kept: 45 bases, read in frame from the first base. V loses 4 bases, J loses 0 bases, and the germline ends lie 11 bases apart. The germline V gene specifies SGHRS as CDR1 and YFSETQ as CDR2. This record comes from a study listed by TCRdb under 2017. About the study as a whole: Human CD8+ TCR repertoires recognizing immunodominant viral antigens were characterized by means of sequence and structural analyses. The full study reports these points: According to the report, the CD8+ TCR repertoires were highly diverse, and those specific to different immunodominant viral antigens were distinct from each other.

Sequencing was carried out with an Illumina HiSeq 2500. TCRdb handled the public reads itself, with Q25 trimming in fastp and clone calling in MiXCR, and kept productive beta chains. Identical CDR3 protein sequences are pooled into one entry, listed with their most common genes and DNA. The sample records hundreds of distinct CDR3 sequences, about 32% of which are singletons. The leading ten clones occupy roughly 94% of the sample. Input material: CD8+ T cells (not recorded whether cultured). The TCR was taken from a male donor. This sequence uses TRBV5-1 and TRBJ2-1, with the D gene call left open. The bases read TGCGCCAGCAGCCCCGAAGAGAGCTCCTACAATGAGCAGTTCTTC. Translation gives CASSPEESSYNEQFF.